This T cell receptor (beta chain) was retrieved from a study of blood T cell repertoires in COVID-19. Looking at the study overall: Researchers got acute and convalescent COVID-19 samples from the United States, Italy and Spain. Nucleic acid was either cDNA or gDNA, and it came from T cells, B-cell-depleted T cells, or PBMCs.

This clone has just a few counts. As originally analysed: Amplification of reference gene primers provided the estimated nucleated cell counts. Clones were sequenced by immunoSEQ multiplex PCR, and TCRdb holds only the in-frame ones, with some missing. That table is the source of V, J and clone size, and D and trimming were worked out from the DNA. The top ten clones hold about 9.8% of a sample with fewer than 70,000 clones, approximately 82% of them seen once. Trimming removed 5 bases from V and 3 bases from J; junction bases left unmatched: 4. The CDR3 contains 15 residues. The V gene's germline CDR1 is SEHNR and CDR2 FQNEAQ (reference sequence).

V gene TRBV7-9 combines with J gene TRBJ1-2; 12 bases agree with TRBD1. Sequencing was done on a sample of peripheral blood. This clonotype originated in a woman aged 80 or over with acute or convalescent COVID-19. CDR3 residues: CASSPGQGAHYGYTF. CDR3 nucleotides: TGTGCCAGCAGCCCGGGACAGGGGGCACACTATGGCTACACCTTC.